The clone carrying this TCR beta chain was detected a few times. The record originates from a study of T-cell memory formation after mild COVID-19. This CDR3 is built from 14 residues. Between the trimmed V and J ends, which lost 4 bases and 2 bases, there was a span of 10 bases. Germline-derived CDR1 and CDR2 are SGDLS and YYNGEE. TCRdb fed the 5' RACE reads into MiXCR, producing one record per CDR3 protein. The repertoire holds about 400,000 distinct CDR3 sequences, with approximately 24% as singletons. Sequenced material: PBMCs or a T cell subset sorted from them (not recorded which). The TCR sequence derives from an adult woman who had mild COVID-19 (a few samples of this study predate the infection). Cell type and time point are not known. The chain uses TRBV9 and TRBJ2-1; D not resolved. In nucleotides, the CDR3 is TGTGCCAGCAGCCCGGCAGGTACCTACAATGAGCAGTTCTTC. Residues: CASSPAGTYNEQFF.